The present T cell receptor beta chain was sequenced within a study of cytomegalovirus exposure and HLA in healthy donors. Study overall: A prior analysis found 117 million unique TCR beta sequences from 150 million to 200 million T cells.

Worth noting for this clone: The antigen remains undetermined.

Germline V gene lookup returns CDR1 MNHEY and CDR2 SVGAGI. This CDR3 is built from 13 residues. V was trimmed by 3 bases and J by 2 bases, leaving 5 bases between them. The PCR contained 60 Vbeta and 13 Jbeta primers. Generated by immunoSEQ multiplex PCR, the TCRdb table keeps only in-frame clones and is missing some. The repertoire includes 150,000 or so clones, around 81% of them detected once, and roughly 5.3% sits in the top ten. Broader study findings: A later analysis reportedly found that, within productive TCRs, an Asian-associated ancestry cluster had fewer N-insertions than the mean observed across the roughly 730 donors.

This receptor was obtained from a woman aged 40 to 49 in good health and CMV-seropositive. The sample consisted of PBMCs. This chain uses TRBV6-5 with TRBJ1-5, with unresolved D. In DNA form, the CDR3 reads TGTGCCAGCAGTTATCTTGGCAATCAGCCCCAGCATTTT. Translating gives CASSYLGNQPQHF.